This T cell receptor beta chain derives from a study of T cell repertoires in cytomegalovirus infection. In the study overall: Both CMV infection and a matching HLA type were indicated by public TCR beta signatures.

Ten or more counts support this clonotype. Its matching antigen is unknown. Overall study results and limits: CMV-specific TCR beta clonotypes restricted by HLA-C dominated the ex vivo response. The cumulative frequency of public TCR beta families distinguished individuals who carried CMV together with the relevant HLA.

The germline V gene has CDR1 DFQATT and CDR2 SNEGSKA (reference sequence). V lost 1 base, J lost 8 bases, and 17 bases lay in between. The CDR3 runs to 14 residues. TCRdb reprocessed the reads via MiXCR and lists one record per CDR3 protein. The repertoire holds 150,000 to 200,000 distinct CDR3 sequences, with around 15% as singletons. The sequencing input was PBMCs. This clonotype was sampled from a human donor in good health (CMV status not recorded). Some clones in this sample may be carry-over from other donors' samples. V usage is TRBV20-1 and J usage is TRBJ1-1; D gene ambiguous. This chain's CDR3 is CSARGKSKQTEAFF. CDR3 nucleotides: TGCAGTGCTAGAGGGAAAAGCAAGCAGACCGAAGCTTTCTTT.